Shown below are 12 T cell receptor beta chains from a single sample sequenced in a study of blood T cell repertoires in COVID-19 (dated by TCRdb to 2018 to 2020). Receptor amplification or capture employed the immunoSEQ multiplex PCR assay. The immuneACCESS repertoire file appears here via TCRdb, limited to in-frame rearrangements. These files lack a portion of the clones; in checked studies, under half of the deficit traces to unresolved V genes, and the cause of the others is not known. The sample table holds about 120,000 clones, of which roughly 89% were seen once. The top ten clonotypes cover approximately 3.9% of the sample. The sample consisted of peripheral blood. The receptors originated from a woman aged 55-69 years with COVID-19, enrolled during active disease.

V is TRBV3-1 (or the pseudogene TRBV3-2) and J is TRBJ2-5, with a tentative D call TRBD1 (6 bases). Germline V gene lookup returns CDR1 LGHDT and CDR2 YNNKEL (reference sequence). Trimming left V 4 bases short and J 5 bases short, with 14 bases between. CDR3 size: 14 residues. The CDR3 DNA reads TGTGCCAGCAGCCTCCGGACAGATGGGGAGACCCAGTACTTC. It codes for CASSLRTDGETQYF.

The chain combines TRBV19 with TRBJ2-1; D possibly corresponds to TRBD1 (6 bases). Germline CDR1 reads LNHDA; CDR2 reads SQIVND (reference sequence). The V end lost 9 bases, the J end lost 0 bases, and 18 bases lay between the germline ends. This CDR3 is built from 16 residues. The DNA for the CDR3 is TGTGCCAGCACACTCTCCACAGGGAGCTCCTACAATGAGCAGTTCTTC. Protein: CASTLSTGSSYNEQFF.

The rearrangement links TRBV4-1 to TRBJ1-3; TRBD1 might be the D (5 bases). Germline-derived CDR1 and CDR2 are MGHRA and YSYEKL. Deletions cut 4 bases from V and 0 bases from J, with 10 bases between. The CDR3 has 15 amino acids. The CDR3, as DNA: TGCGCCAGCAGCCCGTCTACAGGCTCTGGAAACACCATATATTTT. Translating it yields CASSPSTGSGNTIYF.

The rearrangement uses TRBV2 and TRBJ1-1; unclear D gene. Germline V gene data show CDR1 as SNHLY and CDR2 as FYNNEI. V lost 6 bases and J 1 base, leaving 15 bases between the germline ends. The CDR3 is made up of 15 amino acids. The CDR3 region has the DNA TGTGCCAGCAGGGAGTTACTTACTGGGAACACTGAAGCTTTCTTT. Its translation: CASRELLTGNTEAFF.

CDR3 amino acids: CASSILAGGTEAFF. CDR3 DNA: TGTGCCAGTAGTATATTGGCGGGGGGGACTGAAGCTTTCTTT. V usage is TRBV19 and J usage is TRBJ1-1; D perhaps matches TRBD1 (5 bases). The CDR3 loop spans 14 amino acids. Looked up from germline, CDR1 is LNHDA and CDR2 is SQIVND (reference sequence). V gave up 2 bases and J gave up 5 bases, with 12 bases separating them.

The CDR3 spells CASSLAQDRLTYEQYF. CDR3 bases: TGTGCCAGCAGCTTAGCGCAGGACAGGCTAACCTACGAGCAGTACTTC. This chain connects TRBV7-8 to TRBJ2-7; 7 bases are a match to TRBD1. This CDR3 is 16 amino acids long. V lost 0 bases to trimming and J lost 2 bases; unmatched junction nucleotides: 7. Germline CDR1 SGHVS, CDR2 FQNEAQ.

The V call is TRBV9, the J call TRBJ2-5, with a tentative D call TRBD1 (6 bases). V was clipped by 3 bases and J by 5 bases, with 11 bases between them. The germline CDR1 and CDR2 sequences are SGDLS and YYNGEE. The CDR3 extends over 13 amino acids. CDR3 region: CASSDRARETQYF. CDR3 DNA sequence: TGTGCCAGCAGCGACAGGGCGAGGGAGACCCAGTACTTC.

This clone appeared a single time. The V call is TRBV27, the J call TRBJ1-6, with unresolved D. This CDR3 contains 14 residues. The V end lost 5 bases, the J end lost 6 bases, and 11 bases lay between the germline ends. Germline values: CDR1 MNHEY, CDR2 SMNVEV (reference sequence). The CDR3 sequence is CASSAFGRNSPLHF. The DNA for the CDR3 is TGTGCCAGCAGTGCCTTCGGTCGTAATTCACCCCTCCACTTT.

The V and J genes are TRBV2 and TRBJ1-6, with D perhaps TRBD1 (5 bases). The germline CDR1 and CDR2 sequences are SNHLY and FYNNEI. This CDR3 has 15 residues. The V and J ends lost 2 bases and 6 bases respectively, with 11 bases between them. The CDR3 loop reads CASSEQGLPNSPLHF. The DNA of the CDR3 is TGTGCCAGCAGTGAACAGGGTCTTCCTAATTCACCCCTCCACTTT.

The sample holds one count of this clone. This chain uses TRBV5-1 with TRBJ2-3; D is possibly TRBD1 (6 bases). The V end was cut by 5 bases, the J end by 2 bases, with 12 bases between. This CDR3 has 14 amino acids. In germline, CDR1 is SGHRS, CDR2 YFSETQ. In DNA, the CDR3 is TGCGCCAGCAGGGTACAGGGCAACACAGATACGCAGTATTTT. This sequence encodes CASRVQGNTDTQYF. The full variable domain, in which reference TRBV5-1 and TRBJ2-3 provide the parts outside the CDR3, is KAGVTQTPRYLIKTRGQQVTLSCSPISGHRSVSWYQQTPGQGLQFLFEYFSETQRNKGNFPGRFSGRQFSNSRSEMNVSTLELGDSALYLCASRVQGNTDTQYFGPGTRLTVL.

In this sample, this clone turned up once. The chain combines TRBV2 with TRBJ1-1, with 7 positions matching TRBD1. The V gene end was trimmed by 7 bases and the J gene end by 5 bases; junction bases not matched to a gene: 13. Germline V gene lookup returns CDR1 SNHLY and CDR2 FYNNEI. The CDR3 has 15 residues. The CDR3, as DNA: TGTGCCAGCATCCCATCCGCGACAGGGATAACTGAAGCTTTCTTT. Translation gives CASIPSATGITEAFF.

V and J are TRBV6-1 and TRBJ1-5; D remains unclear. The V gene's germline CDR1 is MNHNS and CDR2 SASEGT. This CDR3 spans 14 amino acids. V shed 0 bases and J shed 11 bases, with 14 bases lying between them. This CDR3 is CASSEAAEGITQHF. As DNA, the CDR3 is TGTGCCAGCAGTGAAGCGGCGGAGGGTATTACCCAGCATTTT.